This TCR beta chain was recovered during a study of blood T cell repertoires in COVID-19. About the research overall: The analysed material was cDNA or gDNA that came from T cells, B-cell-depleted T cells, or PBMCs.

A few counts support this clone. In the authors' methods: For nucleated cells, counts were estimated from reference gene primer amplification. Clones were sequenced by immunoSEQ multiplex PCR, and TCRdb holds only the in-frame ones, with some missing. V and J calls and clone size are copied from that table; D and trimming were computed from the DNA. The table has roughly 120,000 clones, approximately 84% seen once; the top ten hold over 6%. CDR3 size: 13 residues. The germline V and J ends were trimmed by 0 bases and 4 bases, with 6 bases remaining between them. Per germline, CDR1 WSHSY and CDR2 SAAADI.

This TCR was recovered from a man between 65 and 79 years old with active or convalescent COVID-19. The material sequenced was peripheral blood. This sequence joins TRBV10-2 and TRBJ1-2, with D unclear. As DNA, the CDR3 is TGCGCCAGCAGTGAGTCTACGGGCTATGGCTACACCTTC. Amino acids: CASSESTGYGYTF.